The subject of this entry is one T cell receptor beta chain. This specimen comes from a study of radiotherapy plus CTLA-4 blockade in lung cancer. Looking at the study overall: Of all patients, about 17% responded objectively and 25% to 40% showed disease control.

Profiling relied on immunoSEQ multiplex PCR, and the TCRdb table lists in-frame clones only, not all of them. The repertoire holds roughly 30,000 clones, about 72% seen once, with 7.5% in the top ten. CDR1 and CDR2 (germline): SGHNT, YYREEE (reference sequence). CDR3 length equals 14 residues. Trimming took 3 bases from V and 8 from J; bases not matched to a gene: 6. J is TRBJ1-3 and V is TRBV5-4; 9 nucleotides match TRBD1. Sequenced material: peripheral blood, taken from a patient treated with radiotherapy plus ipilimumab. This TCR came from a human donor with non-small cell lung cancer who had stable disease on radiotherapy plus ipilimumab. As DNA, the CDR3 is TGTGCCAGCAGCTCGGGGGGACAGGGATACACCATATATTTT. Translating it yields CASSSGGQGYTIYF.